This T cell receptor (beta chain) was captured in a study of human T cells and chemical hapten exposure. Described time point: patch test 2, 6 weeks after DPC sensitization. Specified treatment: therapeutic diphenylcyclopropenone sensitization with weekly scalp DPC. Germline values: CDR1 MNHEY, CDR2 SVGEGT. The CDR3 is made up of 14 amino acids. With 3 bases removed from V and 2 bases from J, the gap between germline ends came to 8 bases. Unique molecular identifiers were attached to individual cDNA molecules within the library. In the original workflow: Between roughly 20,000 and 690,600 TCRs appeared in each sample, and the median stood at about 93,000. TCRdb re-analysed the RACE reads in MiXCR, keeping a single row per CDR3 protein. It is TCRdb's table, rather than the study itself, that gives the V and J calls and clone size. The table records under 450,000 distinct CDR3 sequences, over 6% of them present only once.

General observations from the study: Expanded TCRs were compared with controls, and the expanded TCRs formed significantly more large CDR3 similarity clusters.

This clonotype showed up many times. No antigen is known for it. This TCR was sampled from a woman in her late teens or twenties with alopecia areata. Some clones in this sample may be carry-over from other donors' samples. This specimen consisted of whole blood, obtained in connection with sensitization to the hapten diphenylcyclopropenone (DPC). The chain combines TRBV6-2 or TRBV6-3 with TRBJ2-4; D is unclear. CDR3 protein: CASSYGRTKNIQYF. Written as DNA, the CDR3 is TGTGCCAGCAGTTATGGTAGAACCAAAAACATTCAGTACTTC.